This T cell receptor beta chain was sequenced during a study of T cell responses to AZD1222 COVID-19 vaccine. Study observations and caveats: A mostly white British donor set with more females was recruited, and clonal diversity was possibly underestimated.

Remarks on this clone: Its specificity is not known.

Assay used: immunoSEQ multiplex PCR; TCRdb lists only in-frame clones, some missing. The sample shows 90,000 to 110,000 clones, roughly 87% of them seen only once. V gave up 3 bases and J gave up 4 bases, with 13 bases separating them. Germline-derived CDR1 and CDR2 are LNHDA and SQIVND (reference sequence). This CDR3 contains 16 residues. Source: peripheral blood, taken 28 days after the second AZD1222 dose. The V gene is TRBV19, the J gene TRBJ1-6; D is unresolved. The clonotype comes from an adult who received the AZD1222 COVID-19 vaccine. The chain's CDR3 is CASSIGVWEYNSPLHF. Here the CDR3 DNA reads TGTGCCAGTAGTATTGGAGTCTGGGAGTATAATTCACCCCTCCACTTT.